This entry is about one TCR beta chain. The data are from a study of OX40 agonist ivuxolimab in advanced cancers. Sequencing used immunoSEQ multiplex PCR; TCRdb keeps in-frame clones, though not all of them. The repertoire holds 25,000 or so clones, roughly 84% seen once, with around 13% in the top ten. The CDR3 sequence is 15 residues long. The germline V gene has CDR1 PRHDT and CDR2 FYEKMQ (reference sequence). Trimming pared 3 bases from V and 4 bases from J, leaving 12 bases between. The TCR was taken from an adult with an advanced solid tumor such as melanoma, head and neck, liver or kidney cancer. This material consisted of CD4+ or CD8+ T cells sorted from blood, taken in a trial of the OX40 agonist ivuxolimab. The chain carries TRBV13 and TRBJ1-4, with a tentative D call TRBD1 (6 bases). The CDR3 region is CASSFGQRNNEKLFF. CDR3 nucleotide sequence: TGTGCCAGCAGCTTCGGACAGAGAAATAATGAAAAACTGTTTTTT.